The TCR beta chain described here comes from a study of blood T cell repertoires in COVID-19. For the study at large: Collection of acute and convalescent COVID-19 samples took place in the United States, Italy and Spain. The cDNA or gDNA used as material had been derived from T cells, B-cell-depleted T cells, or PBMCs.

Per the original data handling: Reference gene primers were amplified, and this amplification served to estimate nucleated cell counts. Generated by immunoSEQ multiplex PCR, the TCRdb table keeps only in-frame clones and is missing some. The V and J calls and clone size are taken from that table; D and trimming were inferred from the DNA. The sample has about 230,000 clones, less than 90% seen once. The CDR3 length is 17 residues. Germline V gene lookup returns CDR1 SGHRS and CDR2 YFSETQ. The V and J ends lost 4 bases and 6 bases, in that order; junction bases with no gene match: 11. The chain recombines TRBV5-1 with TRBJ2-1; 12 bases are a match to TRBD1. The source is a woman between 65 and 79 years old with active or convalescent COVID-19. What was sequenced was peripheral blood. CDR3 bases: TGCGCCAGCAGCCCGGGACAGGGGGCCTTGTGGAGCAATGAGCAGTTCTTC. Protein: CASSPGQGALWSNEQFF.